The present entry profiles one TCR beta chain with its context. What it binds is unknown. The sample carries other DNA sequences with the same CDR3. Trimming took off 2 bases at V and 5 bases at J, with 10 bases between the two ends. Germline V gives CDR1 LGHDT, CDR2 YNNKEL (reference sequence). The CDR3 extends over 13 amino acids. This specimen belongs to a study of T cell responses to AZD1222 COVID-19 vaccine. Libraries were prepared by immunoSEQ multiplex PCR; TCRdb keeps only in-frame clonotypes and omits some of them. The data contain fewer than 110,000 clones, roughly 88% of them singletons. Study results and limitations: The number of AZD1222 recipients seropositive at baseline was only five to seven. All repertoire sampling was performed exclusively after the peak T cell response. Distributed over spike, vaccine-associated CD4 TCRs predominated at 160-218 and 743-854. Donor demographics were predominantly white British with a female majority; clonal diversity may be underestimated.

The starting material was peripheral blood, obtained on day 0 of AZD1222 vaccination. The chain uses TRBV3-1 (or the pseudogene TRBV3-2) and TRBJ2-7; D remains ambiguous. This receptor was identified in an adult in good health. CDR3 in DNA: TGTGCCAGCAGCCAAAGAGAGCCAGACGAGCAGTACTTC. This encodes CASSQREPDEQYF.